The 28 T cell receptor beta chains reported below all come from one sample, sequenced in a study of T cell responses to AZD1222 COVID-19 vaccine. Profiling relied on immunoSEQ multiplex PCR, and the TCRdb table lists in-frame clones only, not all of them. This repertoire shows about 84,000 clones, approximately 88% found once; its top ten account for 9.5% to 13%. The source material was peripheral blood, sampled 28 days after the second AZD1222 dose. The receptors come from an adult who received the AZD1222 COVID-19 vaccine.

The gene calls are TRBV6-6 and TRBJ2-1, with D uncertain. CDR1 is MNHNY, CDR2 SVGAGI, per germline (reference sequence). The CDR3 spans 11 residues. V lost 6 bases, J lost 5 bases, and 5 bases lay in between. The CDR3 loop reads CASRSDNEQFF. The CDR3 coding sequence is TGTGCCAGCAGGTCTGACAATGAGCAGTTCTTC.

This chain connects TRBV12-3 or TRBV12-4 to TRBJ2-5, with D tentatively TRBD2 (5 bases). V lost 7 bases and J lost 5, with 14 bases in between. The CDR3 totals 13 residues. The CDR3 nucleotides are TGTGCCAGCATTCGGGGTGTCGAGGAGACCCAGTACTTC. Its protein is CASIRGVEETQYF.

The J gene is TRBJ2-5, the V gene TRBV29-1, with D perhaps assigned TRBD1 or TRBD2 (6 bases each). CDR3 length: 11 amino acids. Trimming left V 5 bases short and J 7 bases short, with 11 bases between. Germline CDR1 SQVTM, CDR2 ANQGSEA. The CDR3 DNA follows: TGCAGCGTTTTAGAGGGGGGGACCCAGTACTTC. Encoded protein: CSVLEGGTQYF. Using reference TRBV29-1 and TRBJ2-5 for the parts outside the CDR3, the full variable domain is SAVISQKPSRDICQRGTSLTIQCQVDSQVTMMFWYRQQPGQSLTLIATANQGSEATYESGFVIDKFPISRPNLTFSTLTVSNMSPEDSSIYLCSVLEGGTQYFGPGTRLLVL.

In its sample, this clone was seen once. CDR3 in amino acids: CASTRSGTGGKETQYF. CDR3 nucleotide sequence: TGTGCCAGCACCCGCTCCGGGACAGGGGGTAAGGAGACCCAGTACTTC. V gene TRBV25-1 combines with J gene TRBJ2-5; 11 nucleotides line up with TRBD1. CDR1 and CDR2 from the germline V gene are MGHDK and SYGVNS. After removal of 7 bases from V and 5 bases from J, the junction contained 12 bases not matched to a gene. The CDR3 loop spans 16 amino acids.

This clone was counted once. The chain links TRBV5-6 to TRBJ2-7; tentative D call: TRBD2 (6 bases). The V gene's germline CDR1 is SGHDT and CDR2 YYEEEE. CDR3 length equals 15 residues. V was pared by 4 bases and J by 6 bases, with 20 bases between. CDR3 in amino acids: CASSLRQGGFGEQYF. CDR3 in DNA: TGTGCCAGCAGCCTGAGGCAGGGAGGTTTCGGCGAGCAGTACTTC.

The chain combines TRBV6-5 with TRBJ1-1; 7 bases are shared with TRBD1. This CDR3 has 14 residues. In germline, CDR1 is MNHEY, CDR2 SVGAGI. Trimming cost V 7 bases and J 4 bases; bases outside gene matches: 9. The CDR3 protein is CASNRQGGGTEAFF. The CDR3 DNA is TGTGCCAGCAACCGACAGGGAGGCGGCACTGAAGCTTTCTTT.

V gene TRBV19 combines with J gene TRBJ1-5; a possible D gene is TRBD1 (6 bases). Trimming removed 8 bases from V and 1 base from J, with 15 bases in between. This CDR3 spans 15 amino acids. Germline V gene sequence: CDR1 LNHDA, CDR2 SQIVND (reference sequence). The CDR3 nucleotides read TGTGCCAGTCGAGGCAGGGGATTGAGCAATCAGCCCCAGCATTTT. Translated: CASRGRGLSNQPQHF.

On this clone itself: The sample holds other DNA sequences that translate to the same CDR3. CDR3 nucleotide sequence: TGCGCCACCGGGACAGGGAACACCGGGGAGCTGTTTTTT. This sequence encodes CATGTGNTGELFF. The chain has TRBV5-1 and TRBJ2-2; 8 bases are shared with TRBD1. Per the germline V gene, CDR1 is SGHRS and CDR2 is YFSETQ. V lost 9 bases to trimming and J lost 1 base; unmatched junction nucleotides: 2. The CDR3 has 13 residues.

This clone was counted only a few times. The chain recombines TRBV18 with TRBJ1-1; the match to TRBD1 covers 8 bases. The V and J ends lost 6 bases and 1 base, in that order; junction bases with no gene match: 10. The CDR3 contains 16 residues. Germline V gene lookup returns CDR1 KGHSH and CDR2 LQKENI. The CDR3: CASSPRSGTGNTEAFF. The CDR3 DNA reads as TGTGCCAGCTCGCCGAGATCCGGGACAGGGAACACTGAAGCTTTCTTT.

This clone was recorded once. V is TRBV6-1 and J is TRBJ1-1; D ambiguous. The V end lost 3 bases, the J end lost 11 bases, and 22 bases lay between the germline ends. CDR3 length: 15 residues. The germline CDR1 and CDR2 sequences are MNHNS and SASEGT. CDR3 in DNA: TGTGCCAGCAGTGATGCCAGTGACGGGGAGTTAGGCGCTTTCTTT. It yields the protein CASSDASDGELGAFF.

The V and J genes are TRBV7-8 and TRBJ2-1, with TRBD2 matching over 12 bases. This CDR3 has 16 amino acids. In germline, CDR1 is SGHVS, CDR2 FQNEAQ. V was clipped by 4 bases and J by 7 bases; unmatched bases: 8. CDR3 in amino acids: CASSSRTSGAVNEQFF. The CDR3, as DNA: TGTGCCAGCAGCTCAAGGACTAGCGGGGCGGTGAATGAGCAGTTCTTC.

The V and J genes are TRBV5-6 and TRBJ2-1; D gene ambiguous. The CDR3 is 13 residues long. Trimming pared 1 base from V and 3 bases from J, leaving 5 bases between. The germline CDR1 and CDR2 sequences are SGHDT and YYEEEE. For the CDR3, the DNA is TGTGCCAGCAGCTTGAGCCACTACAATGAGCAGTTCTTC. Protein: CASSLSHYNEQFF.

This chain links TRBV3-1 (or the pseudogene TRBV3-2) with TRBJ1-3, with TRBD1 matching over 7 bases. CDR1 LGHDT and CDR2 YNNKEL come from the germline V gene (reference sequence). V was pared by 4 bases and J by 8 bases, with 8 bases of the junction left unmatched. The CDR3 is 14 amino acids. The CDR3 loop reads CASSRAQGVDTIYF. CDR3 bases: TGTGCCAGCAGCCGTGCGCAGGGGGTCGACACCATATATTTT.

CDR3 coding DNA: TGCGCCAGCAGCCCTCGCCAGGGTTACGAGCAGTACTTC. Translation gives CASSPRQGYEQYF. The chain carries TRBV4-3 and TRBJ2-7, with a weak D call TRBD1 (5 bases). Trimming left V 4 bases short and J 4 bases short, with 11 bases between. CDR3 length: 13 residues. CDR1 and CDR2 (germline): LGHNA, YSLEER.

This chain joins TRBV5-1 and TRBJ1-1; D gene unclear. The CDR3 spans 14 residues. Trimming pared 2 bases from V and 2 bases from J, leaving 10 bases between. Germline CDR1 is SGHRS and CDR2 is YFSETQ. CDR3 coding DNA: TGCGCCAGCAGCTTCCGGGCGGCAAACACTGAAGCTTTCTTT. Translation gives CASSFRAANTEAFF.

The V call is TRBV3-1 (or the pseudogene TRBV3-2), the J call TRBJ1-6; 7 positions match TRBD1. CDR3 length: 15 amino acids. Germline CDR1 is LGHDT and CDR2 is YNNKEL (reference sequence). V lost 3 bases to trimming and J lost 7 bases; unmatched junction nucleotides: 6. The CDR3 DNA sequence: TGTGCCAGCAGCCAGGGACAGCGAGGGAATTCACCCCTCCACTTT. Residues: CASSQGQRGNSPLHF.

The chain employs TRBV7-9 and TRBJ2-7; 11 positions match TRBD1. The CDR3 contains 15 residues. V shed 5 bases and J 6 bases; nucleotides not matched to a gene: 9. Germline CDR1 and CDR2: SEHNR and FQNEAQ (reference sequence). The CDR3 DNA reads as TGTGCCAGCAGCGAACATTCCGGGACAGGGGGCGAGCAGTACTTC. Its protein product is CASSEHSGTGGEQYF.

DNA of the CDR3: TGTGCCAGCAGCTTCCCCTACAATGAGCAGTTCTTC. This sequence encodes CASSFPYNEQFF. The chain carries TRBV5-4 and TRBJ2-1, with unresolved D. The CDR3 length is 12 residues. Trimming removed 2 bases from V and 2 bases from J, with 2 bases in between. Germline CDR1 SGHNT, CDR2 YYREEE (reference sequence).

The genes are TRBV9 and TRBJ1-2; TRBD1 matches 7 bases. CDR1 and CDR2 from the germline V gene are SGDLS and YYNGEE. With V trimmed by 3 bases and J by 3 bases, 5 bases remained unmatched. CDR3 length: 14 residues. CDR3 in amino acids: CASSATGTDYGYTF. The CDR3 DNA follows: TGTGCCAGCAGCGCGACAGGGACTGACTATGGCTACACCTTC. Together with reference TRBV9 and TRBJ1-2, the CDR3 gives the full variable domain: DSGVTQTPKHLITATGQRVTLRCSPRSGDLSVYWYQQSLDQGLQFLIQYYNGEERAKGNILERFSAQQFPDLHSELNLSSLELGDSALYFCASSATGTDYGYTFGSGTRLTVV.

The V gene is TRBV11-2, the J gene TRBJ1-2; 8 positions agree with TRBD1. This CDR3 is 14 amino acids long. V shed 5 bases and J 4 bases; nucleotides not matched to a gene: 6. Germline V lookup: CDR1 SGHAT, CDR2 FQNNGV. The DNA for the CDR3 is TGTGCCAGCAGCATGGACAGGGTTGGCTATGGCTACACCTTC. Translated, it gives CASSMDRVGYGYTF.

The gene calls are TRBV30 and TRBJ2-7; 8 positions match TRBD2. The trim removed 5 bases at V and 3 bases at J, leaving 6 bases unmatched. CDR1 is GTSNPN, CDR2 SVGIG, per germline (reference sequence). The CDR3 covers 13 residues. CDR3 amino acids: CAWGAAGGYEQYF. CDR3 nucleotides: TGTGCCTGGGGCGCGGCGGGGGGCTACGAGCAGTACTTC. Based on the CDR3 plus reference TRBV30 and TRBJ2-7, the full variable domain is SQTIHQWPATLVQPVGSPLSLECTVEGTSNPNLYWYRQAAGRGLQLLFYSVGIGQISSEVPQNLSASRPQDRQFILSSKKLLLSDSGFYLCAWGAAGGYEQYFGPGTRLTVT.

This sequence joins TRBV10-3 and TRBJ2-6; TRBD1 might be the D (5 bases). Deletions cut 10 bases from V and 4 bases from J, with 20 bases between. Looked up from germline, CDR1 is ENHRY and CDR2 is SYGVKD. The CDR3 runs 16 residues. CDR3 amino acids: CATSPDAQGGANVLTF. The CDR3, as DNA: TGTGCCACTTCACCGGACGCCCAGGGAGGGGCCAACGTCCTGACTTTC.

The CDR3 sequence: CASSVALAATGELFF. CDR3 nucleotides: TGTGCCAGCAGCGTAGCGCTCGCCGCCACCGGGGAGCTGTTTTTT. J is TRBJ2-2 and V is TRBV9; no clear D. The CDR3 covers 15 residues. V lost 0 bases and J 4 bases, leaving 10 bases between the germline ends. Germline loops: CDR1 SGDLS, CDR2 YYNGEE. Full variable domain (outside the CDR3, taken from reference TRBV9 and TRBJ2-2): DSGVTQTPKHLITATGQRVTLRCSPRSGDLSVYWYQQSLDQGLQFLIQYYNGEERAKGNILERFSAQQFPDLHSELNLSSLELGDSALYFCASSVALAATGELFFGEGSRLTVL.

The chain links TRBV9 to TRBJ1-3; D is unclear. V lost 0 bases and J lost 4, with 8 bases in between. The CDR3 spans 14 residues. The V gene's germline CDR1 is SGDLS and CDR2 YYNGEE. The CDR3 sequence: CASSVAGWGNTIYF. The CDR3 DNA reads as TGTGCCAGCAGCGTAGCCGGGTGGGGAAACACCATATATTTT.

The rearrangement joins TRBV7-9 to TRBJ1-4; D possibly corresponds to TRBD1 (5 bases). CDR3 length: 15 amino acids. CDR1 is SEHNR and CDR2 is FQNEAQ in the germline V gene (reference sequence). V dropped 5 bases and J dropped 12 bases, with 22 bases sitting between them. The CDR3 here is CASSPTTGPGRELFF. Here the CDR3 DNA reads TGTGCCAGCAGCCCCACCACGGGGCCTGGGAGGGAACTGTTTTTT.

This chain uses TRBV5-5 with TRBJ1-1; D is ambiguous. The V gene's germline CDR1 is SGHKS and CDR2 YYEKEE (reference sequence). The CDR3 is 16 amino acids. V was trimmed by 2 bases and J by 1 base, leaving 15 bases between them. As DNA, the CDR3 is TGTGCCAGCAGCTTTAGCCCCCTTGAACGGAACACTGAAGCTTTCTTT. Residues: CASSFSPLERNTEAFF.

J is TRBJ1-4 and V is TRBV7-9; D gene ambiguous. Germline V lookup: CDR1 SEHNR, CDR2 FQNEAQ (reference sequence). V lost 0 bases to trimming and J lost 4 bases, with 9 bases between them. The CDR3 has 15 amino acids. CDR3 sequence reads: CASSLAPVHNEKLFF. CDR3 DNA: TGTGCCAGCAGCTTAGCCCCGGTCCATAATGAAAAACTGTTTTTT.

The chain recombines TRBV4-3 with TRBJ1-2; D is unresolved. V was trimmed by 0 bases and J by 3 bases, leaving 2 bases between them. CDR1 and CDR2 from the germline V gene are LGHNA and YSLEER. CDR3 size: 12 residues. As DNA, the CDR3 is TGCGCCAGCAGCCAAGATGACTATGGCTACACCTTC. Protein sequence: CASSQDDYGYTF.